Here is one T cell receptor beta chain with its context. Data came from immunoSEQ multiplex PCR; TCRdb stores just in-frame clones and leaves some out. The sample yields 150,000 to 200,000 clones, roughly 94% seen once. The data are from a study of control samples from healthy donors and cancer patients. The receptor was derived from a woman under 30 in good health. Sequencing used blood.

For the CDR3, the DNA is TGTGCCAGCTCGGACAGGGGGCTCAGAGAAAAACTGTTTTTT. Translated: CASSDRGLREKLFF. The V gene is TRBV18, the J gene TRBJ1-4, with 11 bases fitting TRBD1. The CDR3 totals 14 residues. Germline V gene lookup returns CDR1 KGHSH and CDR2 LQKENI. The V segment lost 6 bases and the J segment 8 bases; nucleotides outside the gene matches: 5. The variable domain in full, with the rest retrieved from reference TRBV18 and TRBJ1-4, is NAGVMQNPRHLVRRRGQEARLRCSPMKGHSHVYWYRQLPEEGLKFMVYLQKENIIDESGMPKERFSAEFPKEGPSILRIQQVVRGDSAAYFCASSDRGLREKLFFGSGTQLSVL.